This T cell receptor beta chain was recovered during a study of blood T cells in healthy people across ages. Combining a sample-barcoded 5' primer with a J-beta primer mix, a second PCR ran for about 7 to 12 cycles. Each CDR3 protein is one row after TCRdb ran MiXCR on the 5' RACE reads. Of nearly 800,000 distinct CDR3 sequences in the sample, roughly 25% were seen once. Looked up from germline, CDR1 is MDHEN and CDR2 is SYDVKM. The CDR3 is 14 amino acids. Trimming stripped 5 bases from V and 8 bases from J, with 16 bases between. The same sample was also studied in work on T cells of mothers and their children. That paper adds: Reads obtained per mother exceeded 10 million TCR beta CDR3 reads, with roughly 3.1 million obtained per child.

The chain employs TRBV28 and TRBJ2-1; D is unresolved. The source is a boy younger than 18 in good health. The material sequenced was blood. Here the CDR3 DNA reads TGTGCCAGCAGTCCGCTGTTGGGTTTGGATGAGCAGTTCTTC. Protein: CASSPLLGLDEQFF.